This record looks at one T cell receptor beta chain sequence and its context. Germline V gene sequence: CDR1 SGHRS, CDR2 YFSETQ. The CDR3 has 13 residues. Trimming cost V 0 bases and J 3 bases, with 7 bases left between them. Profiling relied on immunoSEQ multiplex PCR, and the TCRdb table lists in-frame clones only, not all of them. The sample has about 69,000 clones, approximately 84% seen once. The sample is drawn from a study of blood T cell repertoires in COVID-19. This TCR was recovered from a middle-aged man with COVID-19, enrolled during active disease. The rearrangement uses TRBV5-1 and TRBJ2-7; TRBD1 might be the D (6 bases). Sequences were obtained from peripheral blood. CDR3 amino acids: CASSLEQGYEQYF. The DNA of the CDR3 is TGCGCCAGCAGCTTGGAACAGGGCTACGAGCAGTACTTC.